Shown below are 22 T cell receptor beta chains from a single sample sequenced in a study of blood T cells in healthy people across ages. The authors ran a second PCR of roughly 6 to 12 cycles using a sample-barcoded 5' primer and a J-beta primer mix. TCRdb processed the 5' RACE reads anew with MiXCR; each CDR3 protein has one entry. Seen here are 850,000 to 1,100,000 distinct CDR3 sequences, 35% to 45% observed once, and the top ten hold 10% to 15%. The sequenced sample consisted of blood. The receptors shown here come from a man in his late teens or twenties in good health.

The chain recombines TRBV10-3 with TRBJ1-1, with 9 nucleotides matching TRBD1. The V segment lost 0 bases and the J segment 4 bases; nucleotides outside the gene matches: 3. This CDR3 has 15 residues. The V gene's germline CDR1 is ENHRY and CDR2 SYGVKD. The DNA of the CDR3 is TGTGCCATCAGTGAGTCAAGGGACAGGGCCACTGAAGCTTTCTTT. Translation: CAISESRDRATEAFF.

The chain links TRBV3-1 to TRBJ2-1, with D perhaps given as TRBD1 or TRBD2 (5 bases each). Gene TRBJ2-7 matches the end of the DNA better, so the J call may be wrong. This CDR3 has 14 residues. Germline V gives CDR1 LGHDT, CDR2 YNNKEL (reference sequence). The CDR3 DNA follows: TGTGCCAGCAGCCAAGAGAGGGGCTACAATGAGCAGTACTTC. Amino acid sequence: CASSQERGYNEQYF.

This clonotype was seen a few times. The rearrangement links TRBV20-1 to TRBJ1-4, with 8 bases aligning to TRBD1. Looked up from germline, CDR1 is DFQATT and CDR2 is SNEGSKA (reference sequence). The CDR3 has 17 residues. Trimming removed 3 bases from V and 8 bases from J; junction bases left unmatched: 17. The CDR3 here is CSARGPRDRGGFEKLFF. The CDR3 region has the DNA TGCAGTGCTAGGGGTCCCCGCGACAGGGGTGGTTTCGAAAAACTGTTTTTT.

The chain carries TRBV5-1 and TRBJ2-5; D is undetermined. CDR3 length: 15 residues. The V gene's germline CDR1 is SGHRS and CDR2 YFSETQ. V lost 1 base and J 2 bases, leaving 12 bases between the germline ends. CDR3: CASSLRAAAQETQYF. The DNA for the CDR3 is TGCGCCAGCAGCTTGCGGGCAGCCGCTCAAGAGACCCAGTACTTC.

This clonotype was seen a handful of times. The chain is built from TRBV20-1 and TRBJ2-7; maybe TRBD2 (6 bases). The germline V and J ends were trimmed by 6 bases and 1 base, with 13 bases remaining between them. The CDR3 sequence is 13 residues long. Germline V gives CDR1 DFQATT, CDR2 SNEGSKA (reference sequence). This CDR3 reads CSAAGATSYEQYF. The CDR3 nucleotides read TGCAGTGCAGCGGGCGCGACTTCCTACGAGCAGTACTTC.

About this clonotype: This may stem from a read error, because a much larger clone lies one nucleotide away. V usage is TRBV7-2 and J usage is TRBJ2-7; D uncertain. Trimming stripped 5 bases from V and 3 bases from J, with 11 bases between. Per the germline V gene, CDR1 is SGHTA and CDR2 is FQGNSA. CDR3 size: 13 residues. For the CDR3, the DNA is TGTGCCAGCAGCGTAGTGGGGTTCTACGAGCAGTACTTC. Its translation is CASSVVGFYEQYF.

This clonotype was recorded a few times. V usage is TRBV6-2 or TRBV6-3 and J usage is TRBJ2-1; possible D gene TRBD2, 5 bases. Germline V lookup: CDR1 MNHEY, CDR2 SVGEGT. Trimming removed 5 bases at V and 9 bases at J, with 8 bases between. CDR3 length equals 11 residues. The CDR3 loop reads CASSIASEQFF. Written as DNA, the CDR3 is TGTGCCAGCAGTATAGCGAGTGAGCAGTTCTTC.

The table lists this clonotype with a few counts. The chain combines TRBV11-3 with TRBJ2-1, with 9 bases matching TRBD2. Trimming cost V 0 bases and J 7 bases; bases outside gene matches: 4. From germline, CDR1 is SGHNT and CDR2 YENEEA. The length of the CDR3 is 15 residues. The CDR3 sequence: CASSLEAGGRNEQFF. CDR3 in DNA: TGTGCCAGCAGCTTAGAGGCGGGGGGGCGAAATGAGCAGTTCTTC.

On this clonotype: A clone one base away is much larger, so this may be a read error. The V gene is TRBV18, the J gene TRBJ2-5; a weak D match, TRBD1 (7 bases). This CDR3 is built from 14 residues. The germline CDR1 and CDR2 sequences are KGHSH and LQKENI. Trimming shortened V by 4 bases and J by 11 bases, and 20 bases separated the two germline ends. The CDR3 DNA is TGTGCCAGCTCACTACAGGGGCGGGACAATGAGCAGTACTTC. Its translation is CASSLQGRDNEQYF.

This clonotype was observed many times. The CDR3 DNA follows: TGTGCCAGCAGTGTCCTAGCGGGTGGTGAGACCCAGTACTTC. Its translation is CASSVLAGGETQYF. This chain links TRBV6-6 with TRBJ2-5, with 8 bases fitting TRBD2. Germline-derived CDR1 and CDR2 are MNHNY and SVGAGI (reference sequence). Trimming removed 5 bases from V and 5 bases from J; junction bases left unmatched: 7. The CDR3 sequence is 14 residues long.

The rearrangement links TRBV20-1 to TRBJ2-3; D gene ambiguous. Trimming shortened V by 6 bases and J by 0 bases, and 10 bases separated the two germline ends. Per germline, CDR1 DFQATT and CDR2 SNEGSKA (reference sequence). The CDR3 is 13 amino acids. The CDR3 reads CSAPPVSTDTQYF. The CDR3 DNA reads TGCAGTGCCCCCCCAGTAAGCACAGATACGCAGTATTTT.

This clonotype was detected a few times. The chain has TRBV29-1 and TRBJ1-1; no clear D gene. Germline V gene sequence: CDR1 SQVTM, CDR2 ANQGSEA. Trimming shortened V by 6 bases and J by 0 bases, and 14 bases separated the two germline ends. This CDR3 spans 14 amino acids. The CDR3 bases are TGCAGCGTCCATGCTACACCTATGAACACTGAAGCTTTCTTT. This gives the protein CSVHATPMNTEAFF.

As concerns this clonotype: Just one base apart from a much larger clone, this may be a read error. V usage is TRBV7-2 and J usage is TRBJ1-2; D gene unclear. CDR1 and CDR2 from the germline V gene are SGHTA and FQGNSA. The CDR3 sequence is 12 residues long. The CDR3 bases are TGTGCCAGCAGCTTAAACAGCTATGACTACACCTTC. Translated: CASSLNSYDYTF.

The chain combines TRBV20-1 with TRBJ2-3; the match to TRBD1 covers 10 bases. The CDR3 totals 17 residues. Germline V gene data show CDR1 as DFQATT and CDR2 as SNEGSKA (reference sequence). V shed 1 base and J 5 bases; nucleotides not matched to a gene: 12. The DNA for the CDR3 is TGCAGTGCTAGAGGTTTCGTGACAGGGGGCGGCGAAGATACGCAGTATTTT. This sequence encodes CSARGFVTGGGEDTQYF.

The chain joins TRBV5-1 to TRBJ2-1; no definite D call. The CDR3 has 13 amino acids. Trimming removed 0 bases at V and 9 bases at J, with 10 bases between. In germline, CDR1 is SGHRS, CDR2 YFSETQ. DNA of the CDR3: TGCGCCAGCAGCTTGGGAGAGTGGGCTGAGCAGTTCTTC. This translates into CASSLGEWAEQFF.

This chain joins TRBV2 and TRBJ2-4; D is ambiguous. The CDR3 covers 14 residues. Germline CDR1 and CDR2: SNHLY and FYNNEI. Trimming took 3 bases from V and 2 from J, leaving 8 bases between them. CDR3 bases: TGTGCCAGCAGTGAGATGGTCACCAAAAACATTCAGTACTTC. Residues: CASSEMVTKNIQYF. The full variable domain, rest sourced from reference TRBV2 and TRBJ2-4, is EPEVTQTPSHQVTQMGQEVILRCVPISNHLYFYWYRQILGQKVEFLVSFYNNEISEKSEIFDDQFSVERPDGSNFTLKIRSTKLEDSAMYFCASSEMVTKNIQYFGAGTRLSVL.

This clonotype was picked up a small number of times. CDR3: CASSSFITGGRVRETQYF. In nucleotides, the CDR3 is TGTGCCAGCAGTTCCTTTATCACAGGGGGCCGGGTTCGAGAGACCCAGTACTTC. V is TRBV6-5 and J is TRBJ2-5, with 9 positions matching TRBD1. CDR3 size: 18 residues. V trimming: 4 bases; J trimming: 4 bases; junction bases outside the gene matches: 16. Germline loops: CDR1 MNHEY, CDR2 SVGAGI.

This clonotype came up a few times. V is TRBV27 and J is TRBJ2-3, with TRBD1 identical over 8 bases. The CDR3 contains 15 residues. CDR1 MNHEY and CDR2 SMNVEV come from the germline V gene (reference sequence). V lost 4 bases and J lost 2; bases outside the gene matches: 5. CDR3 region: CASSSGQGVTDTQYF. DNA of the CDR3: TGTGCCAGCAGTTCCGGACAGGGTGTCACAGATACGCAGTATTTT.

This sequence joins TRBV2 and TRBJ1-2; D is possibly TRBD1 (5 bases). The V and J ends lost 10 bases and 4 bases respectively, with 19 bases between them. This CDR3 spans 14 amino acids. Germline loops: CDR1 SNHLY, CDR2 FYNNEI. The CDR3 DNA follows: TGTGCCATACCTCCGTGGGGCGGTATCTATGGCTACACCTTC. This codes for CAIPPWGGIYGYTF.

The chain has TRBV6-2 or TRBV6-3 and TRBJ1-1; tentative D call: TRBD1 (6 bases). Trimming stripped 4 bases from V and 0 bases from J, with 15 bases between. The CDR3 is 16 residues long. The germline V gene encodes CDR1 MNHEY and CDR2 SVGEGT. The CDR3 is CASSFSGTRMNTEAFF. The DNA for the CDR3 is TGTGCCAGCAGTTTCTCCGGGACACGGATGAACACTGAAGCTTTCTTT.

This clonotype was counted only a few times. V gene TRBV6-2 or TRBV6-3 combines with J gene TRBJ2-1; 8 bases agree with TRBD2. Germline CDR1 and CDR2: MNHEY and SVGEGT. The CDR3 covers 15 residues. Trimming at V came to 8 bases and at J to 3 bases, leaving 9 bases not matched to a gene. The CDR3 loop is CASCFEAGGYNEQFF. CDR3 nucleotides: TGTGCCAGCTGTTTCGAGGCGGGGGGCTACAATGAGCAGTTCTTC.

This rearrangement joins TRBV11-2 to TRBJ1-2; D perhaps matches TRBD1 (6 bases). V lost 1 base and J lost 4, with 13 bases in between. The germline CDR1 and CDR2 sequences are SGHAT and FQNNGV. The CDR3 runs 15 residues. The CDR3 region has the DNA TGTGCCAGCAGCTTAGTGGGGGGCCAGCTCTATGGCTACACCTTC. Protein product: CASSLVGGQLYGYTF.